This T cell receptor (beta chain) derives from a study of OX40 agonist ivuxolimab in advanced cancers. On the study more broadly: Six ivuxolimab dose levels, 0.01 to 10 mg/kg, were given intravenously every 2 weeks. A diagnosis of hepatocellular carcinoma, melanoma, renal cell or head and neck cancer was present in dose-escalation patients. Study-wide results and caveats: Clones of CD4+ and CD8+ blood T cells grew by week 6 at doses of 0.1 to 3.0 mg/kg.

A remark on this clone: Its specificity is unknown.

From germline, CDR1 is SEHNR and CDR2 FQNEAQ (reference sequence). The CDR3 loop spans 15 amino acids. V shed 1 base and J shed 2 bases, with 6 bases lying between them. The protocol was immunoSEQ multiplex PCR, while the TCRdb copy is restricted to in-frame clones and leaves out a portion. The sample has about 66,000 clones, more than 80% seen once. Sample: CD4+ or CD8+ T cells sorted from blood, taken in a trial of the OX40 agonist ivuxolimab. The receptor was derived from an adult with an advanced solid tumor such as melanoma, head and neck, liver or kidney cancer. The chain is built from TRBV7-9 and TRBJ2-6, with a possible D match to TRBD1 (5 bases). The chain's CDR3 is CASSLVRAGANVLTF. As DNA, the CDR3 is TGTGCCAGCAGCTTAGTCAGGGCTGGGGCCAACGTCCTGACTTTC.